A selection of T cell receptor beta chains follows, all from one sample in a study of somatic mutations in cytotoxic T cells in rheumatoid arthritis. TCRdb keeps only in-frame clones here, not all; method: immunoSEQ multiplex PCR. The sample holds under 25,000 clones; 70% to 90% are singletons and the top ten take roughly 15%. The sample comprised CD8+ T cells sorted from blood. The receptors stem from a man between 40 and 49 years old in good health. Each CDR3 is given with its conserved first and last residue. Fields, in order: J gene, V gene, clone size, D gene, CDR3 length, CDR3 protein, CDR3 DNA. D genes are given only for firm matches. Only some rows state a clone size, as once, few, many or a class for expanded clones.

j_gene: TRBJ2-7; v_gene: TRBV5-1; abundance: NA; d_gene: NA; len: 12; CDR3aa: CASSLSTGEQYF; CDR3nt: TGCGCCAGCAGCTTGTCAACTGGCGAGCAGTACTTC
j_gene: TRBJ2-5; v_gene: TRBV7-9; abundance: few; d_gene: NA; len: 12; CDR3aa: CASSLFRETQYF; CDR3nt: TGTGCCAGCAGCTTATTTCGGGAGACCCAGTACTTC
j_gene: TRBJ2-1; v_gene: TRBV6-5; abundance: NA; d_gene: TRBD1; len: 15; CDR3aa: CASSQGQGDYNEQFF; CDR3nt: TGTGCCAGCAGCCAGGGACAGGGGGACTACAATGAGCAGTTCTTC
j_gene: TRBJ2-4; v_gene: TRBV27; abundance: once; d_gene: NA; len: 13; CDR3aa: CASSLRDQNIQYF; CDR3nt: TGTGCCAGCAGTTTGAGGGACCAAAACATTCAGTACTTC
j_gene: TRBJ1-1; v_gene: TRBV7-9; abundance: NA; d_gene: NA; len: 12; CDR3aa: CASRDGNTEAFF; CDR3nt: TGTGCCAGCAGGGACGGGAACACTGAAGCTTTCTTT
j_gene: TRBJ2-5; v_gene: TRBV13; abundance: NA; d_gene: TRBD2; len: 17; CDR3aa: CASSLALPGGHQETQYF; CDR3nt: TGTGCCAGCAGCTTAGCCCTACCGGGGGGGCACCAAGAGACCCAGTACTTC
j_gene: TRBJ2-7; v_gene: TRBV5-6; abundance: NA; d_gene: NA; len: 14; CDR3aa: CASSGSGNSYEQYF; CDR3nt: TGTGCCAGCAGCGGTAGCGGAAACTCCTACGAGCAGTACTTC
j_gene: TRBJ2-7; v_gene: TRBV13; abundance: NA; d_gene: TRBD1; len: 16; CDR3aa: CASSLVGDRGTYEQYF; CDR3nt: TGTGCCAGCAGCTTAGTGGGTGACAGGGGAACCTACGAGCAGTACTTC
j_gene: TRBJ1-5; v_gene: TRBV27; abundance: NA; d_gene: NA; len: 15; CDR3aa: CASSSRRTSNQPQHF; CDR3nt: TGTGCCAGCAGTTCCCGTAGGACATCGAATCAGCCCCAGCATTTT
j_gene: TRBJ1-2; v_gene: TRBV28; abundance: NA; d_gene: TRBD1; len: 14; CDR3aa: CASIGTGGGYGYTF; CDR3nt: TGTGCCAGCATTGGGACAGGGGGCGGCTATGGCTACACCTTC
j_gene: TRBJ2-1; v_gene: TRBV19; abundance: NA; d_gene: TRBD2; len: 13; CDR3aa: CASSAGTSYEQFF; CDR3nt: TGTGCCAGTAGCGCCGGGACTAGCTATGAGCAGTTCTTC
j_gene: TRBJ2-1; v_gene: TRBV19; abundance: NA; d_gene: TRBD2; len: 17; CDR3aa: CASSEGIAGGPGNEQFF; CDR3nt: TGTGCCAGTAGTGAGGGAATAGCGGGAGGGCCAGGCAATGAGCAGTTCTTC
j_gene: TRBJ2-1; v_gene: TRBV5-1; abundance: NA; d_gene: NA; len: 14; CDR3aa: CASTPVGASNEQFF; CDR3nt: TGCGCCAGCACCCCAGTGGGGGCCTCGAATGAGCAGTTCTTC
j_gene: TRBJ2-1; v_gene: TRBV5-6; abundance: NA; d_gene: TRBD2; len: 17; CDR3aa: CASSPKRGELSYNEQFF; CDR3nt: TGTGCCAGCAGCCCAAAGCGGGGGGAGCTTTCCTACAATGAGCAGTTCTTC
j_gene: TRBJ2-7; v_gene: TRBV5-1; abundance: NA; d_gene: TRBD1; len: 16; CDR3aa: CASSLWGQGANYEQYF; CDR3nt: TGCGCCAGCAGCTTGTGGGGACAGGGGGCAAACTACGAGCAGTACTTC
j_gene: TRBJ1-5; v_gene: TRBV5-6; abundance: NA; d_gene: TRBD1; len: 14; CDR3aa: CASSLGTGYQPQHF; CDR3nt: TGTGCCAGCAGCCTCGGGACAGGATATCAGCCCCAGCATTTT
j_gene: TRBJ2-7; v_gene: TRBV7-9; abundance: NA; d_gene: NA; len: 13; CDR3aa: CASSPGLPYEQYF; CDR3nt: TGTGCCAGCAGCCCGGGGCTTCCCTACGAGCAGTACTTC
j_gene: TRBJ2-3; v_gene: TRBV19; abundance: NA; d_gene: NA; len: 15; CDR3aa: CASSIRRDGTDTQYF; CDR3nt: TGTGCCAGTAGTATACGGCGGGACGGCACAGATACGCAGTATTTT
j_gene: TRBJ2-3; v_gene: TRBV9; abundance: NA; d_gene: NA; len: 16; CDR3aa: CASSAGLGASTDTQYF; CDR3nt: TGTGCCAGCAGCGCGGGACTGGGGGCAAGCACAGATACGCAGTATTTT
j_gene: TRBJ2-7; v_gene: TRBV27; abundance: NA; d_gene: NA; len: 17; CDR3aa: CASSFNPPGPSSYEQYF; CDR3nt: TGTGCCAGCAGTTTCAATCCCCCGGGCCCTAGCTCCTACGAGCAGTACTTC
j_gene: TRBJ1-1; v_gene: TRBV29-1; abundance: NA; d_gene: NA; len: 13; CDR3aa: CSVDAGLNTEAFF; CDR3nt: TGCAGCGTTGATGCGGGGTTGAACACTGAAGCTTTCTTT
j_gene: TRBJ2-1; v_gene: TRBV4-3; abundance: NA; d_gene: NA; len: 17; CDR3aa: CASSQGRAPSPYNEQFF; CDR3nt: TGCGCCAGCAGCCAAGGGAGGGCCCCTTCCCCCTACAATGAGCAGTTCTTC
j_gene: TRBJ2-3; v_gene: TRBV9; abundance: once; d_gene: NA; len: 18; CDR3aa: CASSPRPFGGEAEDTQYF; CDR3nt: TGTGCCAGCAGCCCCCGCCCTTTTGGGGGAGAGGCGGAAGATACGCAGTATTTT
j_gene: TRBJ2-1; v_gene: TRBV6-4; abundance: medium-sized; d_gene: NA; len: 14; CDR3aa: CASSDSSETGEQFF; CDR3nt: TGTGCCAGCAGTGACTCGAGTGAAACAGGGGAGCAGTTCTTC
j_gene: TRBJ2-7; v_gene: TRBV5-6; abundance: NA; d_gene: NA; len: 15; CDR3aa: CASSPTRPPNYEQYF; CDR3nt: TGTGCCAGCAGCCCCACACGACCCCCCAACTACGAGCAGTACTTC
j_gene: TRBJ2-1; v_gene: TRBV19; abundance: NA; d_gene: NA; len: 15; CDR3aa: CASSILWAEYNEQFF; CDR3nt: TGTGCCAGTAGTATACTTTGGGCCGAGTACAATGAGCAGTTCTTC
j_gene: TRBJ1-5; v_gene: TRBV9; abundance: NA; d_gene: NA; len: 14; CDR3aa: CASSDTHSNQPQHF; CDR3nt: TGTGCCAGCAGCGATACACATAGCAATCAGCCCCAGCATTTT
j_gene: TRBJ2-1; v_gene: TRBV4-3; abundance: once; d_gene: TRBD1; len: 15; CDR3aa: CASSQARQGANEQFF; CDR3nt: TGCGCCAGCAGCCAAGCCCGGCAGGGGGCGAATGAGCAGTTCTTC
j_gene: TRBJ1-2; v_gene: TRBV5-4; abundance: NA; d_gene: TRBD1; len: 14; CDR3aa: CASRLTGGNYGYTF; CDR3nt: TGTGCCAGCAGGCTAACAGGGGGGAACTATGGCTACACCTTC
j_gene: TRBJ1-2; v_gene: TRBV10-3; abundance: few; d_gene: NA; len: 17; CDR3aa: CAISELPGTEDGSGYTF; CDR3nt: TGTGCCATCAGTGAACTTCCCGGGACCGAGGATGGATCTGGCTACACCTTC
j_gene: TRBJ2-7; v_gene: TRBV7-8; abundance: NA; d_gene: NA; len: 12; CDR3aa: CASSLAIYEQYF; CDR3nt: TGTGCCAGCAGCTTAGCGATCTACGAGCAGTACTTC
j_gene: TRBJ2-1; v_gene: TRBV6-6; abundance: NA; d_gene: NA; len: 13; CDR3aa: CASSLSGVNEQFF; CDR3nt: TGTGCCAGCAGTCTGAGTGGGGTCAATGAGCAGTTCTTC
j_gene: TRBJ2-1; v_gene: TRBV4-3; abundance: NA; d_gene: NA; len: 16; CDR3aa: CASSQGDRGGYNEQFF; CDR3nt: TGCGCCAGCAGCCAAGGGGATAGAGGGGGGTACAATGAGCAGTTCTTC
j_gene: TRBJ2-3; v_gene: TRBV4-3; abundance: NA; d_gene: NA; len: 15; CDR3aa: CASSQQDRTTDTQYF; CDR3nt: TGCGCCAGCAGCCAGCAGGACCGAACCACAGATACGCAGTATTTT
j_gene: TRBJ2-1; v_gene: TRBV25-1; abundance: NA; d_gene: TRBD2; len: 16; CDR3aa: CASGMGPAGFYNEQFF; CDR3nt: TGTGCCAGCGGAATGGGCCCAGCGGGATTCTACAATGAGCAGTTCTTC
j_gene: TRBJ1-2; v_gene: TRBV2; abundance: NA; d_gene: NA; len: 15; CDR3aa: CASSTFLGEGYGYTF; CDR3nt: TGTGCCAGCAGTACCTTCTTGGGGGAGGGGTATGGCTACACCTTC
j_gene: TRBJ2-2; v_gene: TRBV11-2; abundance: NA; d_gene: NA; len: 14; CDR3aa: CASSLWVSHRELFF; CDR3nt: TGTGCCAGCAGCTTGTGGGTCTCCCACCGGGAGCTGTTTTTT
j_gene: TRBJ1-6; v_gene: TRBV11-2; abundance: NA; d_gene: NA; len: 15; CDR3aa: CASSLIPAGNSPLHF; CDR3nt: TGTGCCAGCAGCTTAATCCCCGCGGGGAATTCACCCCTCCACTTT
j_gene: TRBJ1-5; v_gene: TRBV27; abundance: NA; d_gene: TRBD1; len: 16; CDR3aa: CASSLWGQGPSTPQHF; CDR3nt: TGTGCCAGCAGTTTATGGGGACAGGGCCCATCAACGCCCCAGCATTTT
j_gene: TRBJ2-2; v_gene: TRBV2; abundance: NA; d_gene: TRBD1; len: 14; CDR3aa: CARGTGVNTGELFF; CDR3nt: TGTGCCCGGGGGACAGGGGTTAACACCGGGGAGCTGTTTTTT
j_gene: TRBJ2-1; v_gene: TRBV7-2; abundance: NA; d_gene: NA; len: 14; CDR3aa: CASSLVDGYNEQFF; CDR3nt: TGTGCCAGCAGCTTAGTGGATGGATACAATGAGCAGTTCTTC
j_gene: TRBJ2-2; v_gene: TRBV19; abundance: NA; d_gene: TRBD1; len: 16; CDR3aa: CASSPSGQGALGELFF; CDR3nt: TGTGCCAGTAGTCCGTCGGGACAGGGGGCTCTGGGGGAGCTGTTTTTT
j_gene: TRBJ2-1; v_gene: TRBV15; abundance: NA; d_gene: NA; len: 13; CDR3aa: CATSSLGGNEQFF; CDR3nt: TGTGCCACCAGCAGCCTAGGTGGCAATGAGCAGTTCTTC
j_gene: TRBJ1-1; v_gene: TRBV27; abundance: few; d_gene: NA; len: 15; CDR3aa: CASSPGRLRVTEAFF; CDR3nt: TGTGCCAGCAGTCCCGGCCGTCTTAGGGTCACTGAAGCTTTCTTT
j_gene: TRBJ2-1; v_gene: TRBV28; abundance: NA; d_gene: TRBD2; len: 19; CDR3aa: CASSLTSGRESPTYNEQFF; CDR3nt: TGTGCCAGCAGTCTCACTAGCGGGAGAGAGAGCCCTACCTACAATGAGCAGTTCTTC
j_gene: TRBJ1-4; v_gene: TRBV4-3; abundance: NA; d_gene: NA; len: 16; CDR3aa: CASSQTATQRDEKLFF; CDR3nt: TGCGCCAGCAGCCAGACGGCCACCCAGAGGGATGAAAAACTGTTTTTT
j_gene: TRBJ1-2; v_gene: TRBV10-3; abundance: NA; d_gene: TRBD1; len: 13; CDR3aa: CAISEGRGDGYTF; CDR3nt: TGTGCCATCAGTGAGGGCAGGGGGGATGGCTACACCTTC
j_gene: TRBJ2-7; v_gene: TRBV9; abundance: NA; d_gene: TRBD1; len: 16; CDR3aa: CASSPRTGKKPYEQYF; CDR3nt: TGTGCCAGCAGCCCTCGGACAGGGAAGAAACCCTACGAGCAGTACTTC
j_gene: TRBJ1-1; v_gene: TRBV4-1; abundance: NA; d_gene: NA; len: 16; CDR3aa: CASSQALGTMNTEAFF; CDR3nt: TGCGCCAGCAGCCAGGCGCTGGGGACGATGAACACTGAAGCTTTCTTT
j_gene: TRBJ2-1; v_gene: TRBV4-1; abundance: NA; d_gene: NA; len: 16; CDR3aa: CASSQVGGHLYNEQFF; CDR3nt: TGCGCCAGCAGCCAAGTGGGAGGACACCTATACAATGAGCAGTTCTTC
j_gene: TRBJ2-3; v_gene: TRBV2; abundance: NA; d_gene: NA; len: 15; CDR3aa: CASSQGRKSTDTQYF; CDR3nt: TGTGCCAGCAGTCAGGGTAGGAAAAGCACAGATACGCAGTATTTT